The 18 T cell receptor beta chains below were found in one sample sequenced in a study of T cells in Graves' hyperthyroidism and ophthalmopathy. The TCR beta CDR3 regions underwent amplification using RNA transcripts as the source. A set of HTBI primers served as the primers for a first-round RT-PCR of the TCR CDR3. TCRdb redid the calling of the multiplex PCR reads with MiXCR, one entry per CDR3 protein. Of hundreds of thousands of distinct CDR3 sequences listed, 15% to 19% are singletons. The sequenced sample was blood. These receptors were collected from a woman between 18 and 30 years old with Graves' hyperthyroidism that later progressed to Graves' ophthalmopathy.

Concerning this clonotype itself: A read error is possible here, since a much larger clone lies one base away. The chain joins TRBV28 to TRBJ2-1; TRBD2 matches 11 bases. This CDR3 has 15 amino acids. J was trimmed by 8 bases and V by 3 bases; bases with no gene match: 6. Germline CDR1 MDHEN, CDR2 SYDVKM. CDR3 DNA sequence: TGTGCCAGCAGTTTGCGACTAGCGGGGCTCGATGAGCAGTTCTTC. Translation gives CASSLRLAGLDEQFF.

The gene calls are TRBV4-1 and TRBJ2-4; a weak D match, TRBD1 (7 bases). Germline loops: CDR1 MGHRA, CDR2 YSYEKL. The CDR3 has 15 amino acids. V lost 4 bases to trimming and J lost 4 bases, with 14 bases between them. The CDR3 DNA sequence: TGCGCCAGCAGCCCCGAGGCGGGACAGAAAAACATTCAGTACTTC. Its translation: CASSPEAGQKNIQYF.

The rearrangement joins TRBV6-4 to TRBJ2-7, with 12 bases matching TRBD1. CDR1 and CDR2 from the germline V gene are MRHNA and SNTAGT. This CDR3 is built from 17 residues. Trimming took 3 bases from V and 1 from J; bases not matched to a gene: 7. CDR3 sequence (DNA): TGTGCCAGCAGTGAGGCCGGGACAGGGGGCTTTTCCTACGAGCAGTACTTC. Its translation is CASSEAGTGGFSYEQYF.

This clonotype was seen many times. The chain links TRBV29-1 to TRBJ1-1; no reliable D call. CDR3 length equals 12 residues. V was cut by 3 bases and J by 3 bases, with 8 bases left in between. Per the germline V gene, CDR1 is SQVTM and CDR2 is ANQGSEA. CDR3 region: CSVEMWDTEAFF. Written as DNA, the CDR3 is TGCAGCGTTGAGATGTGGGACACTGAAGCTTTCTTT.

This clonotype has only a few counts. The rearrangement links TRBV27 to TRBJ1-2, with a weak D call TRBD1 (6 bases). CDR1 and CDR2 from the germline V gene are MNHEY and SMNVEV (reference sequence). This CDR3 contains 15 residues. V gave up 3 bases and J gave up 8 bases, with 19 bases separating them. The CDR3: CASSFHRGGWDGYTF. Written as DNA, the CDR3 is TGTGCCAGCAGTTTTCATCGGGGGGGCTGGGACGGCTACACCTTC.

The table lists this clonotype with many counts. This chain joins TRBV27 and TRBJ1-2, with D possibly TRBD1 on 6 matching bases. Trimming shortened V by 5 bases and J by 5 bases, and 18 bases separated the two germline ends. CDR1 and CDR2 from the germline V gene are MNHEY and SMNVEV (reference sequence). The CDR3 extends over 15 amino acids. Here the CDR3 DNA reads TGTGCCAGCAGTCCAGGGGACGCGTCCTGGTATGGCTACACCTTC. Its protein is CASSPGDASWYGYTF.

This clonotype was counted ten times or more. This chain joins TRBV30 and TRBJ2-1; perhaps D is TRBD1 or TRBD2 (5 bases each). Between the trimmed V and J ends, which lost 5 bases and 7 bases, there was a span of 18 bases. Germline V lookup: CDR1 GTSNPN, CDR2 SVGIG (reference sequence). The CDR3 extends over 14 amino acids. CDR3 in DNA: TGTGCCTGGGGACGGGACGCTCGATTGAATGAGCAGTTCTTC. Translation: CAWGRDARLNEQFF.

This clonotype has at least ten counts. The chain recombines TRBV6-1 with TRBJ1-4; D is ambiguous. Germline V CDR1 and CDR2: MNHNS, SASEGT. CDR3 length: 14 amino acids. Trimming removed 6 bases at V and 8 bases at J, with 16 bases between. The CDR3 sequence: CASRVLWGDEKLFF. The CDR3 nucleotides are TGTGCCAGCAGGGTACTGTGGGGTGACGAAAAACTGTTTTTT.

This chain connects TRBV20-1 to TRBJ1-3; D gene ambiguous. The CDR3 runs 15 residues. V lost 2 bases, J lost 0 bases, and 11 bases lay in between. Germline V gene sequence: CDR1 DFQATT, CDR2 SNEGSKA (reference sequence). The CDR3 protein is CSARRGRLSGNTIYF. The CDR3 DNA sequence: TGCAGTGCTAGAAGAGGCCGCCTCTCTGGAAACACCATATATTTT.

Many counts were recorded for this clonotype. The chain links TRBV18 to TRBJ2-7, with TRBD1 matching over 7 bases. Looked up from germline, CDR1 is KGHSH and CDR2 is LQKENI. With V trimmed by 3 bases and J by 4 bases, 6 bases remained unmatched. This CDR3 comprises 14 residues. The CDR3 nucleotides read TGTGCCAGCTCACCCTCAGGGGGTGTATACGAGCAGTACTTC. This encodes CASSPSGGVYEQYF.

In its sample, this clonotype was seen a few times. The chain couples TRBV6-1 to TRBJ2-7; perhaps TRBD2 as D (6 bases). V was cut by 4 bases and J by 3 bases, with 13 bases left in between. This CDR3 region has 14 residues. CDR1 is MNHNS and CDR2 is SASEGT in the germline V gene. CDR3 loop: CASSVQGLLYEQYF. CDR3 nucleotides: TGTGCCAGCAGTGTCCAGGGACTTCTCTACGAGCAGTACTTC.

The sample holds many counts of this clonotype. The chain combines TRBV3-1 with TRBJ2-1, with D perhaps assigned TRBD1 or TRBD2 (6 bases each). Germline CDR1 and CDR2: LGHDT and YNNKEL (reference sequence). V dropped 3 bases and J dropped 4 bases, with 22 bases sitting between them. There are 18 residues in the CDR3. The CDR3 DNA is TGTGCCAGCAGCCACGACCCCCCACCGCGGGACATTTACAATGAGCAGTTCTTC. It yields the protein CASSHDPPPRDIYNEQFF.

The table lists this clonotype with many counts. This sequence joins TRBV20-1 and TRBJ2-7; 9 bases are a match to TRBD2. The V gene end was trimmed by 2 bases and the J gene end by 6 bases; junction bases not matched to a gene: 8. The CDR3 is made up of 14 amino acids. Germline values: CDR1 DFQATT, CDR2 SNEGSKA (reference sequence). CDR3 in amino acids: CSARTAGGPTEQYF. CDR3 nucleotides: TGCAGTGCTAGAACGGCGGGAGGGCCAACCGAGCAGTACTTC.

The table lists this clonotype with many counts. The rearrangement joins TRBV6-1 to TRBJ1-1; 7 bases match TRBD1. Germline V CDR1 and CDR2: MNHNS, SASEGT. Trimming at V came to 6 bases and at J to 3 bases, leaving 4 bases not matched to a gene. The CDR3 totals 13 residues. CDR3 region: CASSDREDTEAFF. The CDR3 DNA follows: TGTGCCAGCAGCGACAGGGAGGACACTGAAGCTTTCTTT.

The genes are TRBV30 and TRBJ2-1; D not certain. The CDR3 sequence is 13 residues long. Trimming took 0 bases from V and 8 from J, leaving 11 bases between them. Germline V gives CDR1 GTSNPN, CDR2 SVGIG (reference sequence). The CDR3 region has the DNA TGTGCCTGGAGTGTCGTGCTGGGGTATGAGCAGTTCTTC. It is translated as CAWSVVLGYEQFF.

Many counts were recorded for this clonotype. The rearrangement links TRBV27 to TRBJ2-7; D is ambiguous. CDR1 is MNHEY, CDR2 SMNVEV, per germline (reference sequence). The CDR3 length is 14 residues. The V end lost 5 bases, the J end lost 2 bases, and 13 bases lay between the germline ends. The CDR3 nucleotides are TGTGCCAGCAGTCTCTCTTTCGCAGCCTACGAGCAGTACTTC. Residues: CASSLSFAAYEQYF.

This clonotype was observed at least ten times. V is TRBV6-1 and J is TRBJ2-7, with D possibly matching TRBD2 (5 bases). Trimming removed 6 bases from V and 4 bases from J, with 22 bases in between. Germline CDR1 and CDR2: MNHNS and SASEGT. There are 16 residues in the CDR3. The CDR3 coding sequence is TGTGCCAGCAGCCACGGCGGGCCCCATATCGGATACGAGCAGTACTTC. Residues: CASSHGGPHIGYEQYF.

The table lists this clonotype with many counts. This rearrangement joins TRBV20-1 to TRBJ2-1; 8 bases align to TRBD2. Germline CDR1 DFQATT, CDR2 SNEGSKA (reference sequence). With 6 bases clipped from V and 5 bases from J, the junction kept 15 bases outside the gene matches. This CDR3 has 16 residues. CDR3 sequence: CSATLGGSAGDNEQFF. DNA for the CDR3: TGCAGTGCCACCCTAGGGGGATCAGCGGGAGACAATGAGCAGTTCTTC.